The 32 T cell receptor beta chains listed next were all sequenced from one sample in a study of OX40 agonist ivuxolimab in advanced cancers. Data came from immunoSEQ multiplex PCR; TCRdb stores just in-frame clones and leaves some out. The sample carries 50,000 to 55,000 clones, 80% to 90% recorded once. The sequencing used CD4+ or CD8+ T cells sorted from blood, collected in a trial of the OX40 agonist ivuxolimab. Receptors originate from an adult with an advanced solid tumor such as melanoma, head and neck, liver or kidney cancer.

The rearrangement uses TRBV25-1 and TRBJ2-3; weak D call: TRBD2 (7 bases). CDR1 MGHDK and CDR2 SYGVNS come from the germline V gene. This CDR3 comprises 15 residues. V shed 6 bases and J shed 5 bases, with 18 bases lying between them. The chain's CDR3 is CASRSGGGGEDTQYF. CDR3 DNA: TGTGCCAGCAGGAGTGGGGGAGGGGGTGAAGATACGCAGTATTTT.

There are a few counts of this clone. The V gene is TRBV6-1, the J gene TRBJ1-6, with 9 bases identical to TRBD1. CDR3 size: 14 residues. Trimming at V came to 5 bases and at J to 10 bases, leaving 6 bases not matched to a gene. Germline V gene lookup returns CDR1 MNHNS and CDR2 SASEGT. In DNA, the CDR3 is TGTGCCAGCAGTCCCCGGACAGGGGCCTCACCCCTCCACTTT. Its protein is CASSPRTGASPLHF.

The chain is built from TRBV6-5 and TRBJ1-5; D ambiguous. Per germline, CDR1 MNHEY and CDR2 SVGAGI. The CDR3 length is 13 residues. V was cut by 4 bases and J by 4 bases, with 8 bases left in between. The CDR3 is CASSFSANQPQHF. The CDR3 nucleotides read TGTGCCAGCAGTTTCTCAGCTAATCAGCCCCAGCATTTT.

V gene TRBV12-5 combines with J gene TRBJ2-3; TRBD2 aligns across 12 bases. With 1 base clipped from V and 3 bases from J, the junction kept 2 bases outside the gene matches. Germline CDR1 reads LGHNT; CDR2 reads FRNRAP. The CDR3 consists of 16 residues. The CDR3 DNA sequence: TGTGCTAGTGGTTTGGGACTAGCGGGAGTTACAGATACGCAGTATTTT. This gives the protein CASGLGLAGVTDTQYF.

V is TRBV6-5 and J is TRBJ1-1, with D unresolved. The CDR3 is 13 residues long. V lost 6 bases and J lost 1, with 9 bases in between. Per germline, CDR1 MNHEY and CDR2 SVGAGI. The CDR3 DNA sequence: TGTGCCAGCAGCGTAGGAAAGAACACTGAAGCTTTCTTT. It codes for CASSVGKNTEAFF.

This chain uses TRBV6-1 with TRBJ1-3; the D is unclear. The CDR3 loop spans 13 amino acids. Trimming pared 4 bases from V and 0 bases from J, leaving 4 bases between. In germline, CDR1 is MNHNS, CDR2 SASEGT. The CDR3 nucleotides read TGTGCCAGCAGTGCGTTCTCTGGAAACACCATATATTTT. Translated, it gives CASSAFSGNTIYF.

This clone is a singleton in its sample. This CDR3 reads CAWSLGQGAIYGYTF. For the CDR3, the DNA is TGTGCCTGGAGCCTGGGACAGGGGGCCATCTATGGCTACACCTTC. V and J are TRBV30 and TRBJ1-2, with 12 bases lining up with TRBD1. V gave up 3 bases and J gave up 4 bases; unmatched junction bases: 6. The CDR3 sequence is 15 residues long. Germline CDR1 is GTSNPN and CDR2 is SVGIG (reference sequence). Using reference TRBV30 and TRBJ1-2 for the parts outside the CDR3, the full variable domain is SQTIHQWPATLVQPVGSPLSLECTVEGTSNPNLYWYRQAAGRGLQLLFYSVGIGQISSEVPQNLSASRPQDRQFILSSKKLLLSDSGFYLCAWSLGQGAIYGYTFGSGTRLTVV.

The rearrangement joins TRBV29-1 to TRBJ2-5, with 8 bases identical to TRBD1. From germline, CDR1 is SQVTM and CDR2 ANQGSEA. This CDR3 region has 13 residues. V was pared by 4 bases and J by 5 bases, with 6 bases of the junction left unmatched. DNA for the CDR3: TGCAGCGTTGTCCCAGGGGGCGAGGAGACCCAGTACTTC. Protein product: CSVVPGGEETQYF. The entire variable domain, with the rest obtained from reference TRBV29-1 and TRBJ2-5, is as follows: SAVISQKPSRDICQRGTSLTIQCQVDSQVTMMFWYRQQPGQSLTLIATANQGSEATYESGFVIDKFPISRPNLTFSTLTVSNMSPEDSSIYLCSVVPGGEETQYFGPGTRLLVL.

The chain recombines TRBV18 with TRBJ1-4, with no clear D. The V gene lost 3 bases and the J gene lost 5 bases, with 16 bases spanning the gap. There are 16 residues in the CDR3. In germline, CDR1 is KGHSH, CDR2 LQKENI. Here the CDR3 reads CASSPTRGPLNEKLFF. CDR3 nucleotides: TGTGCCAGCTCACCTACGCGGGGTCCGCTAAATGAAAAACTGTTTTTT.

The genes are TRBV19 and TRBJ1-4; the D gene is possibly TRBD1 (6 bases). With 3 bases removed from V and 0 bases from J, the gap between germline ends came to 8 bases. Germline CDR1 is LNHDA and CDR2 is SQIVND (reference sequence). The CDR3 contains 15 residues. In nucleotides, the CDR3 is TGTGCCAGTAGTATCGACAGGTCAACTAATGAAAAACTGTTTTTT. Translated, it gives CASSIDRSTNEKLFF.

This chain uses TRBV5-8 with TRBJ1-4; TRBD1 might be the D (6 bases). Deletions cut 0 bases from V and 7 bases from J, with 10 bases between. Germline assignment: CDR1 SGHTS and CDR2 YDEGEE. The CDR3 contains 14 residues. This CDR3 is CASSLGRGSEKLFF. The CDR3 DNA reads TGTGCCAGCAGCTTGGGCAGGGGAAGTGAAAAACTGTTTTTT. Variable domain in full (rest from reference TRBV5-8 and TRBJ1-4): EAGVTQSPTHLIKTRGQQATLRCSPISGHTSVYWYQQALGLGLQFLLWYDEGEERNRGNFPPRFSGRQFPNYSSELNVNALELEDSALYLCASSLGRGSEKLFFGSGTQLSVL.

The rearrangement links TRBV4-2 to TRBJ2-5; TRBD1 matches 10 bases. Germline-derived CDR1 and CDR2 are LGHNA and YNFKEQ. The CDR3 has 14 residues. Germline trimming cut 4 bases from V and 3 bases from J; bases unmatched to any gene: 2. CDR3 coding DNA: TGTGCCAGCAGCCCAGGACAGGGGGAAGAGACCCAGTACTTC. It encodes CASSPGQGEETQYF.

CDR3 protein: CSVGSDTQYF. For the CDR3, the DNA is TGCAGCGTTGGGTCAGATACGCAGTATTTT. The chain uses TRBV29-1 and TRBJ2-3; D gene unclear. The germline V gene has CDR1 SQVTM and CDR2 ANQGSEA. Trimming left V 4 bases short and J 4 bases short, with 3 bases between. This CDR3 contains 10 residues.

This chain's CDR3 is CASSLGQMNTEAFF. As DNA, the CDR3 is TGCGCCAGCAGCCTGGGACAGATGAACACTGAAGCTTTCTTT. V is TRBV5-1 and J is TRBJ1-1; 7 positions agree with TRBD1. Germline V lookup: CDR1 SGHRS, CDR2 YFSETQ. The length of the CDR3 is 14 residues. V lost 4 bases to trimming and J lost 0 bases; unmatched junction nucleotides: 3.

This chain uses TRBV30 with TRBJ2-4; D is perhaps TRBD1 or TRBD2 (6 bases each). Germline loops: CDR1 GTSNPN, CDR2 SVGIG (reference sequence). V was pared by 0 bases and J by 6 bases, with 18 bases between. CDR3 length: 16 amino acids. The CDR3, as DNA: TGTGCCTGGAGTGTACTCGGGGGCACAGGCGGAAACATTCAGTACTTC. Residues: CAWSVLGGTGGNIQYF.

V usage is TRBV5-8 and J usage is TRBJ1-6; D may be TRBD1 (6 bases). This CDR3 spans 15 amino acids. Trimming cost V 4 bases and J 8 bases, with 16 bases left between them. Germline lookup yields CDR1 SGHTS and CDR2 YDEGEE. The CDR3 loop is CASSPEGGLDSPLHF. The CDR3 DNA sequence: TGTGCCAGCAGCCCGGAGGGGGGGCTGGATTCACCCCTCCACTTT.

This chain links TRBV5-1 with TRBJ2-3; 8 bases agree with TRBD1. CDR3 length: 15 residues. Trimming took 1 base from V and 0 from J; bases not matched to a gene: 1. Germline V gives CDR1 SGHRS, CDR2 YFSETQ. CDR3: CASSLWTGSTDTQYF. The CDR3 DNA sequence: TGCGCCAGCAGCTTGTGGACAGGGAGCACAGATACGCAGTATTTT.

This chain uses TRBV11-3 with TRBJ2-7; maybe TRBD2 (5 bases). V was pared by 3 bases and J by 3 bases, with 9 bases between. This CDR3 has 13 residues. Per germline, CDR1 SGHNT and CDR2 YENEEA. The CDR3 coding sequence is TGTGCCAGCAGCTTGGGAGAGGGCTACGAGCAGTACTTC. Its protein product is CASSLGEGYEQYF. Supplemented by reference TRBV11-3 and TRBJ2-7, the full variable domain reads EAGVVQSPRYKIIEKKQPVAFWCNPISGHNTLYWYLQNLGQGPELLIRYENEEAVDDSQLPKDRFSAERLKGVDSTLKIQPAELGDSAVYLCASSLGEGYEQYFGPGTRLTVT.

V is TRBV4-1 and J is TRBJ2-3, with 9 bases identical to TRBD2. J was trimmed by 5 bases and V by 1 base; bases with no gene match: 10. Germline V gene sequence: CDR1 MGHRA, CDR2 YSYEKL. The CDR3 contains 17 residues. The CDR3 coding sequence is TGCGCCAGCAGCCAAGGCTATAGCGGGAGTAGGTTAGATACGCAGTATTTT. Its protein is CASSQGYSGSRLDTQYF.

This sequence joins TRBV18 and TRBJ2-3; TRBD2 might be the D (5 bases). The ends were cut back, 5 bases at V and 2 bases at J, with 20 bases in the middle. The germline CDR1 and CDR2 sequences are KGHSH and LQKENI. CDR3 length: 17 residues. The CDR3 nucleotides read TGTGCCAGCTCATCGGGGTCGACCCGGGCTTCCACAGATACGCAGTATTTT. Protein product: CASSSGSTRASTDTQYF.

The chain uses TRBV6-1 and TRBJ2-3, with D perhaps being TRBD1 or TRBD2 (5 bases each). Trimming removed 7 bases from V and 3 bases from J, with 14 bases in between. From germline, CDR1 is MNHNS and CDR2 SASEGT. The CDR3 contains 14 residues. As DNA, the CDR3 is TGTGCCAGCATGGGGCGGACTGATACAGATACGCAGTATTTT. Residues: CASMGRTDTDTQYF.

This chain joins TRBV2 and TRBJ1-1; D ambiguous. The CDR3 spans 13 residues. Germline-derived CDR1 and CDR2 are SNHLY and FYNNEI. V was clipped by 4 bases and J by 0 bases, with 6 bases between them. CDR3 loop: CASSVDLNTEAFF. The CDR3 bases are TGTGCCAGCAGTGTGGATCTGAACACTGAAGCTTTCTTT.

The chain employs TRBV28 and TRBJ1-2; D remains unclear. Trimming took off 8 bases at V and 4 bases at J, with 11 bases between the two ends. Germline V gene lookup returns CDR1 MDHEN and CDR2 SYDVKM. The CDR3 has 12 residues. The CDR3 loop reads CASGDQFYGYTF. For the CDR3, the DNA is TGTGCCAGCGGAGATCAGTTCTATGGCTACACCTTC.

The CDR3 protein is CASTKTSGNSPLHF. The CDR3 DNA sequence: TGTGCCAGCACTAAAACATCGGGTAATTCACCCCTCCACTTT. The rearrangement joins TRBV9 to TRBJ1-6; D unclear. Germline V CDR1 and CDR2: SGDLS, YYNGEE. The CDR3 consists of 14 residues. V was trimmed by 6 bases and J by 6 bases, leaving 13 bases between them.

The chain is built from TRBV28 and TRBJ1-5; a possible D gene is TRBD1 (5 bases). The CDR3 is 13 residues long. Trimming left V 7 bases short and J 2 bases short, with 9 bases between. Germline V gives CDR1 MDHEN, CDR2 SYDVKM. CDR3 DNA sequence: TGTGCCAGCAAGCAGGGCGGCAATCAGCCCCAGCATTTT. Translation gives CASKQGGNQPQHF.

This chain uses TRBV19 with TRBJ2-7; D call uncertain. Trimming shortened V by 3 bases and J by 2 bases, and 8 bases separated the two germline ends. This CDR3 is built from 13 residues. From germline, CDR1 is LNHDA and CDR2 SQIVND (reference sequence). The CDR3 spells CASSIGVTYEQYF. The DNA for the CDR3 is TGTGCCAGTAGTATTGGAGTGACCTACGAGCAGTACTTC.

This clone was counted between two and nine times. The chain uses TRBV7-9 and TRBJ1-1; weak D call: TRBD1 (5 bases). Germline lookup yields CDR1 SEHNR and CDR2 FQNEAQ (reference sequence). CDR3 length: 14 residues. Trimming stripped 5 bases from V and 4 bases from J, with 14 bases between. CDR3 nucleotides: TGTGCCAGCAGCCGTACCGGGGGGGGCACTGAAGCTTTCTTT. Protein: CASSRTGGGTEAFF.

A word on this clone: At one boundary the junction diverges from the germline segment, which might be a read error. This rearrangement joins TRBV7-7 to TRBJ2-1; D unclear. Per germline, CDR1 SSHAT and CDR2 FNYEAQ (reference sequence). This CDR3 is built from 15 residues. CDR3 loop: CASSPTLSSYNEQFF. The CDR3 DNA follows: TGTGCTAGCAGCCCCACACTTAGCTCCTACAATGAGCAGTTCTTC.

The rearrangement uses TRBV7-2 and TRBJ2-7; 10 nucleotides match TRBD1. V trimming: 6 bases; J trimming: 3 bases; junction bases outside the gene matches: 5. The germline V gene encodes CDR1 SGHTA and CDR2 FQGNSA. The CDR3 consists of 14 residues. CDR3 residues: CASSRDRGDYEQYF. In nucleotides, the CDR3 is TGTGCCAGCAGTCGGGACAGGGGCGACTACGAGCAGTACTTC.

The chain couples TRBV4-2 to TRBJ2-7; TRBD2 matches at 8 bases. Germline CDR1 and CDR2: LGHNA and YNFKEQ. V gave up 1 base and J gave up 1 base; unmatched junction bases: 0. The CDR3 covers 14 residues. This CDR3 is CASSQASGSYEQYF. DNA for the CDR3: TGTGCCAGCAGCCAAGCTAGCGGGTCCTACGAGCAGTACTTC.

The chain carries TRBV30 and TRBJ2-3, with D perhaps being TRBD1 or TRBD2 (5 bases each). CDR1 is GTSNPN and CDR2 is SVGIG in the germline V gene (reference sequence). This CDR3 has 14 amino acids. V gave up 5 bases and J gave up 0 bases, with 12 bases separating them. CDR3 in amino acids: CAWGTGRSTDTQYF. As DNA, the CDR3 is TGTGCCTGGGGGACGGGGCGTAGCACAGATACGCAGTATTTT.

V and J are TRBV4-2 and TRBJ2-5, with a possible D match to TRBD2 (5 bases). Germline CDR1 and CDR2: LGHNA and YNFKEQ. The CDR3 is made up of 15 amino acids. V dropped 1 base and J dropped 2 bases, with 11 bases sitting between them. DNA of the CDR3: TGTGCCAGCAGCCAAGGACGAGCGGAACAAGAGACCCAGTACTTC. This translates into CASSQGRAEQETQYF.